This TCR beta chain came from a study of blood T cells in healthy people across ages. CDR1 is SNHLY and CDR2 is FYNNEI in the germline V gene. Trimming stripped 11 bases from V and 6 bases from J, with 18 bases between. CDR3 size: 13 residues. The donors, aged about 6 to 95, were healthy Caucasians from Russia. Isolation per sample recovered at least 6 million PBMCs. The authors ran a second PCR of 7 to 11 cycles using a sample-barcoded 5' primer and a J-beta primer mix. TCRdb reanalysed the 5' RACE reads using MiXCR and keeps one entry per CDR3 protein. The profile shows around 1,700,000 distinct CDR3 sequences, 28% of them singletons. This clonotype was observed a few times.

V and J are TRBV2 and TRBJ2-3; D possibly corresponds to TRBD2 (6 bases). The source material was blood. The TCR originated in a woman in her twenties or thirties in good health. DNA for the CDR3: TGTGCCGGTAGGGGTGGCGGGGTTGATACGCAGTATTTT. Translating it yields CAGRGGGVDTQYF.